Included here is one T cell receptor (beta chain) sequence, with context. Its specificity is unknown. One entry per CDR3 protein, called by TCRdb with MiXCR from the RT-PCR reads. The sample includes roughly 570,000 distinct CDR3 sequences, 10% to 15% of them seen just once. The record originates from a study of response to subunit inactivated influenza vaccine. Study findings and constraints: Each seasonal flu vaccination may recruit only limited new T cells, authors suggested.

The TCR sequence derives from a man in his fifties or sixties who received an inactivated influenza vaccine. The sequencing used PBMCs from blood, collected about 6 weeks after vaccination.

CDR3 region: CASSLTGSGPIAKNIQYF. The CDR3, as DNA: TGTGCCAGCAGCTTAACGGGTTCAGGACCTATAGCCAAAAACATTCAGTACTTC. The J gene is TRBJ2-4, the V gene TRBV11-1; no definite D call. CDR1 is SGHAT, CDR2 FQDESV, per germline (reference sequence). V lost 2 bases and J lost 0, with 17 bases in between. The CDR3 runs to 18 residues.